One and the same sample provided the 24 T cell receptor beta chains below, sequenced in a study of tumor and adjacent non-tumor tissue in lung cancer. TCRbeta libraries were built with three rounds of nested PCR, modified from ARM-PCR. TCRdb reprocessed the multiplex PCR reads via MiXCR and lists one record per CDR3 protein. The sample lists around 57,000 distinct CDR3 sequences, over 60% seen once, with around 33% in the top ten. No cell sorting was done before RNA was extracted from the tissue. More than 3 cm separated this lung sample from the edge of the tumor. Material: distant non-tumor lung tissue. The receptors shown here come from a man aged 65 to 85 with non-small cell lung cancer.

A word on this clonotype: Just one base apart from a much larger clone, this may be a read error. The chain's CDR3 is CACSQDWGAYEQYF. The CDR3 bases are TGTGCCTGCAGCCAAGATTGGGGGGCCTACGAGCAGTACTTC. The chain is built from TRBV4-2 and TRBJ2-7, with D possibly TRBD2 on 6 matching bases. CDR1 is LGHNA and CDR2 is YNFKEQ in the germline V gene. The length of the CDR3 is 14 residues.

This clonotype showed up many times. The chain is built from TRBV20-1 and TRBJ1-1; possibly TRBD1 for D (6 bases). Trimming left V 2 bases short and J 4 bases short, with 17 bases between. The germline gives CDR1 DFQATT, CDR2 SNEGSKA (reference sequence). The CDR3 is 15 amino acids. The CDR3 bases are TGCAGTGCTAGACCGCGGGGGGCCCGTTTCACTGAAGCTTTCTTT. It is translated as CSARPRGARFTEAFF.

This clonotype was counted at least ten times. The chain joins TRBV6-6 to TRBJ2-7; TRBD2 matches 9 bases. J lost 2 bases, V lost 6 bases, and 5 bases had no gene match. The CDR3 consists of 14 residues. CDR1 and CDR2 from the germline V gene are MNHNY and SVGAGI (reference sequence). The CDR3 here is CASSIAGAAYEQYF. The CDR3 region has the DNA TGTGCCAGCAGCATAGCGGGGGCCGCCTACGAGCAGTACTTC.

This clonotype was counted between two and nine times. The chain carries TRBV28 and TRBJ1-2; weak D call: TRBD1 (5 bases). Germline lookup yields CDR1 MDHEN and CDR2 SYDVKM. This CDR3 contains 12 residues. V lost 8 bases, J lost 4 bases, and 11 bases lay in between. CDR3: CASETGLYGYTF. DNA of the CDR3: TGTGCCAGCGAAACAGGCCTCTATGGCTACACCTTC.

A word on this clonotype: A read error may be the cause here, since a much bigger clone is one base away. The chain couples TRBV6-1 to TRBJ2-1, with D perhaps matching TRBD1 (6 bases). Trimming stripped 6 bases from V and 4 bases from J, with 16 bases between. This CDR3 contains 15 residues. The germline V gene encodes CDR1 MNHNS and CDR2 SASEGT. CDR3 sequence: CASRDRAGVYNEQFF. The CDR3 DNA sequence: TGTGCCAGCAGGGACCGGGCAGGGGTATACAATGAGCAGTTCTTC.

The chain uses TRBV6-2 or TRBV6-3 and TRBJ2-7; no firm D call. Germline V lookup: CDR1 MNHEY, CDR2 SVGEGT. This CDR3 region has 11 residues. V lost 10 bases, J lost 1 base, and 8 bases lay in between. The DNA of the CDR3 is TGTGCCAATACCGTTTCCTACGAGCAGTACTTC. Translation gives CANTVSYEQYF.

This clonotype has ten or more counts. The rearrangement joins TRBV20-1 to TRBJ2-5, with D perhaps given as TRBD1 or TRBD2 (5 bases each). V dropped 0 bases and J dropped 4 bases, with 15 bases sitting between them. The germline CDR1 and CDR2 sequences are DFQATT and SNEGSKA (reference sequence). The CDR3 contains 15 residues. CDR3 loop: CSARDRAGLAETQYF. For the CDR3, the DNA is TGCAGTGCTAGAGATCGAGCAGGGCTAGCAGAGACCCAGTACTTC.

This clonotype was seen a few times. The chain uses TRBV5-8 and TRBJ2-1, with D hard to call. CDR1 is SGHTS, CDR2 YDEGEE, per germline. With 6 bases removed from V and 0 bases from J, the gap between germline ends came to 13 bases. This CDR3 has 15 amino acids. In DNA, the CDR3 is TGTGCCAGCATACGTGGACCAAGCTCCTACAATGAGCAGTTCTTC. This gives the protein CASIRGPSSYNEQFF.

This clonotype came up once. Here the CDR3 omits its conserved ending phenylalanine or tryptophan, so a read error is the likely source. The rearrangement links TRBV12-3 or TRBV12-4 to TRBJ2-5; TRBD2 aligns across 7 bases. This CDR3 is built from 14 residues. The CDR3 sequence: CASSPGLSQGTQYL. The DNA for the CDR3 is TGTGCCAGCAGCCCGGGACTATCCCAAGGGACCCAGTACCTC.

This clonotype has a single count. A much more abundant neighbour one base away suggests this may be a read error. This chain links TRBV12-3 or TRBV12-4 with TRBJ2-7, with TRBD2 matching 8 bases. The CDR3 spans 14 residues. Trimming removed 6 bases from V and 5 bases from J; junction bases left unmatched: 9. The CDR3 region has the DNA TGTGCCAGCAGCCCGGGACTAGTGGGAGACGAGCAGTACTTC. Amino acids: CASSPGLVGDEQYF.

This rearrangement joins TRBV20-1 to TRBJ2-1; D is perhaps TRBD2 (6 bases). This CDR3 spans 16 amino acids. V gave up 3 bases and J gave up 3 bases, with 18 bases separating them. The germline gives CDR1 DFQATT, CDR2 SNEGSKA (reference sequence). Written as DNA, the CDR3 is TGCAGTGCTAGCGCCAAGGGGACTTACCACTACAATGAGCAGTTCTTC. Translation: CSASAKGTYHYNEQFF.

The CDR3 is CSFPSEGISDTQHF. The CDR3 DNA reads TGCAGCTTCCCCTCAGAGGGGATATCAGATACGCAGCATTTT. The rearrangement joins TRBV29-1 to TRBJ2-3, with D tentatively TRBD1 (5 bases). The end of the DNA aligns better with TRBJ1-5, so the J call may be wrong. Germline CDR1 is SQVTM and CDR2 is ANQGSEA. There are 14 residues in the CDR3.

The V and J genes are TRBV28 and TRBJ2-1; 7 bases match TRBD2. Germline-derived CDR1 and CDR2 are MDHEN and SYDVKM. This CDR3 has 14 amino acids. Trimming removed 9 bases from V and 10 bases from J; junction bases left unmatched: 15. CDR3 in DNA: TGTGCCAGTTCCACTAGCGCCCGAGGTGAGGAGCAGTTCTTC. Translation gives CASSTSARGEEQFF.

This chain uses TRBV18 with TRBJ1-1; D is undetermined. V lost 8 bases, J lost 0 bases, and 16 bases lay in between. From germline, CDR1 is KGHSH and CDR2 LQKENI. There are 15 residues in the CDR3. The DNA of the CDR3 is TGTGCCAGCCAAATTGGAGGACGGATGAACACTGAAGCTTTCTTT. This translates into CASQIGGRMNTEAFF.

This clonotype came up a few times. The J gene is TRBJ1-2, the V gene TRBV5-1; D is ambiguous. The ends were cut back, 4 bases at V and 4 bases at J, with 11 bases in the middle. This CDR3 has 13 residues. Germline lookup yields CDR1 SGHRS and CDR2 YFSETQ. The DNA for the CDR3 is TGCGCCAGCAGCCCCGGTTACGGCTATGGCTACACCTTC. Its translation is CASSPGYGYGYTF.

At least ten counts were recorded for this clonotype. The chain carries TRBV6-1 and TRBJ1-1, with D perhaps TRBD1 (5 bases). Germline V gene data show CDR1 as MNHNS and CDR2 as SASEGT. Trimming cost V 8 bases and J 4 bases, with 20 bases left between them. This CDR3 spans 15 amino acids. The CDR3 region has the DNA TGTGCCAGCTCAAGGGTCGGGGGTCAGGGCACTGAAGCTTTCTTT. This sequence encodes CASSRVGGQGTEAFF.

With regard to this clonotype: One junction end does not reproduce the germline sequence, and a read error may be involved. The chain uses TRBV4-2 and TRBJ2-3; unclear D gene. CDR1 is LGHNA and CDR2 is YNFKEQ in the germline V gene. This CDR3 has 16 residues. The CDR3 loop is CATSQDPQLLTDTQYF. In DNA form, the CDR3 reads TGTGCCACCAGCCAAGATCCTCAGCTTCTCACAGATACGCAGTATTTT.

In this sample, this clonotype turned up a few times. The chain links TRBV7-8 to TRBJ1-2; D call uncertain. Germline V gene lookup returns CDR1 SGHVS and CDR2 FQNEAQ. The CDR3 has 14 amino acids. The ends were cut back, 3 bases at V and 2 bases at J, with 10 bases in the middle. The CDR3 sequence is CASSLSLRNYGYTF. As DNA, the CDR3 is TGTGCCAGCAGCTTGTCCCTCAGGAACTATGGCTACACCTTC. Full variable domain (rest looked up from reference TRBV7-8 and TRBJ1-2): GAGVSQSPRYKVAKRGQDVALRCDPISGHVSLFWYQQALGQGPEFLTYFQNEAQLDKSGLPSDRFFAERPEGSVSTLKIQRTQQEDSAVYLCASSLSLRNYGYTFGSGTRLTVV.

This clonotype turned up a few times. The junction differs from germline at one of its ends, possibly a read error. The rearrangement links TRBV11-2 to TRBJ1-4, with 7 bases identical to TRBD1. In germline, CDR1 is SGHAT, CDR2 FQNNGV. CDR3 length: 15 residues. CDR3 sequence (DNA): TGTGCCAGTAGCGCCCAGGGGGGGACTAATGGAAAACTGTTTTTT. It is translated as CASSAQGGTNGKLFF.

Concerning this clonotype: Possible read error: a much larger clone is one base away. This chain connects TRBV11-2 to TRBJ2-1, with 7 bases aligning to TRBD2. The germline CDR1 and CDR2 sequences are SGHAT and FQNNGV. There are 16 residues in the CDR3. J lost 12 bases, V lost 5 bases, and 19 bases had no gene match. This CDR3 is CASSPYDGGRNDGQFF. In DNA, the CDR3 is TGTGCCAGCAGCCCCTATGACGGGGGGAGGAACGATGGGCAGTTCTTC.

In its sample, this clonotype was seen many times. The J gene is TRBJ2-3, the V gene TRBV5-4; TRBD2 aligns across 8 bases. V lost 4 bases and J lost 2; bases outside the gene matches: 12. Germline V gene sequence: CDR1 SGHNT, CDR2 YYREEE (reference sequence). The CDR3 spans 17 residues. As DNA, the CDR3 is TGTGCCAGCAGCCCTGGTGGTAGCGGGACTAACACAGATACGCAGTATTTT. Translated: CASSPGGSGTNTDTQYF.

Remarks on this clonotype: A much bigger clone sits one base away, suggesting this may be a read error. This rearrangement joins TRBV6-5 to TRBJ2-3; tentative D call: TRBD2 (6 bases). V lost 0 bases and J 0 bases, leaving 7 bases between the germline ends. The CDR3 is 15 residues long. Germline V gene lookup returns CDR1 MNHEY and CDR2 SVGAGI. CDR3 residues: CASSYSSGSTDTQYF. CDR3 in DNA: TGTGCCAGCAGTTACTCGAGCGGGAGCACAGATACGCAGTATTTT.

The rearrangement uses TRBV7-9 and TRBJ2-5; 7 positions agree with TRBD1. With V trimmed by 2 bases and J by 5 bases, 11 bases remained unmatched. This CDR3 has 16 residues. Per the germline V gene, CDR1 is SEHNR and CDR2 is FQNEAQ (reference sequence). The CDR3 here is CASSLYITGDRETQYF. In DNA form, the CDR3 reads TGTGCCAGCAGCTTATACATTACAGGGGACCGGGAGACCCAGTACTTC.

The J gene is TRBJ2-4, the V gene TRBV19; D is possibly TRBD1 (6 bases). Trimming removed 6 bases from V and 5 bases from J, with 14 bases in between. This CDR3 is 14 amino acids long. Germline CDR1 reads LNHDA; CDR2 reads SQIVND (reference sequence). The CDR3 here is CASRLTGSENIQYF. The CDR3 bases are TGTGCCAGTAGACTTACAGGGAGCGAAAACATTCAGTACTTC.